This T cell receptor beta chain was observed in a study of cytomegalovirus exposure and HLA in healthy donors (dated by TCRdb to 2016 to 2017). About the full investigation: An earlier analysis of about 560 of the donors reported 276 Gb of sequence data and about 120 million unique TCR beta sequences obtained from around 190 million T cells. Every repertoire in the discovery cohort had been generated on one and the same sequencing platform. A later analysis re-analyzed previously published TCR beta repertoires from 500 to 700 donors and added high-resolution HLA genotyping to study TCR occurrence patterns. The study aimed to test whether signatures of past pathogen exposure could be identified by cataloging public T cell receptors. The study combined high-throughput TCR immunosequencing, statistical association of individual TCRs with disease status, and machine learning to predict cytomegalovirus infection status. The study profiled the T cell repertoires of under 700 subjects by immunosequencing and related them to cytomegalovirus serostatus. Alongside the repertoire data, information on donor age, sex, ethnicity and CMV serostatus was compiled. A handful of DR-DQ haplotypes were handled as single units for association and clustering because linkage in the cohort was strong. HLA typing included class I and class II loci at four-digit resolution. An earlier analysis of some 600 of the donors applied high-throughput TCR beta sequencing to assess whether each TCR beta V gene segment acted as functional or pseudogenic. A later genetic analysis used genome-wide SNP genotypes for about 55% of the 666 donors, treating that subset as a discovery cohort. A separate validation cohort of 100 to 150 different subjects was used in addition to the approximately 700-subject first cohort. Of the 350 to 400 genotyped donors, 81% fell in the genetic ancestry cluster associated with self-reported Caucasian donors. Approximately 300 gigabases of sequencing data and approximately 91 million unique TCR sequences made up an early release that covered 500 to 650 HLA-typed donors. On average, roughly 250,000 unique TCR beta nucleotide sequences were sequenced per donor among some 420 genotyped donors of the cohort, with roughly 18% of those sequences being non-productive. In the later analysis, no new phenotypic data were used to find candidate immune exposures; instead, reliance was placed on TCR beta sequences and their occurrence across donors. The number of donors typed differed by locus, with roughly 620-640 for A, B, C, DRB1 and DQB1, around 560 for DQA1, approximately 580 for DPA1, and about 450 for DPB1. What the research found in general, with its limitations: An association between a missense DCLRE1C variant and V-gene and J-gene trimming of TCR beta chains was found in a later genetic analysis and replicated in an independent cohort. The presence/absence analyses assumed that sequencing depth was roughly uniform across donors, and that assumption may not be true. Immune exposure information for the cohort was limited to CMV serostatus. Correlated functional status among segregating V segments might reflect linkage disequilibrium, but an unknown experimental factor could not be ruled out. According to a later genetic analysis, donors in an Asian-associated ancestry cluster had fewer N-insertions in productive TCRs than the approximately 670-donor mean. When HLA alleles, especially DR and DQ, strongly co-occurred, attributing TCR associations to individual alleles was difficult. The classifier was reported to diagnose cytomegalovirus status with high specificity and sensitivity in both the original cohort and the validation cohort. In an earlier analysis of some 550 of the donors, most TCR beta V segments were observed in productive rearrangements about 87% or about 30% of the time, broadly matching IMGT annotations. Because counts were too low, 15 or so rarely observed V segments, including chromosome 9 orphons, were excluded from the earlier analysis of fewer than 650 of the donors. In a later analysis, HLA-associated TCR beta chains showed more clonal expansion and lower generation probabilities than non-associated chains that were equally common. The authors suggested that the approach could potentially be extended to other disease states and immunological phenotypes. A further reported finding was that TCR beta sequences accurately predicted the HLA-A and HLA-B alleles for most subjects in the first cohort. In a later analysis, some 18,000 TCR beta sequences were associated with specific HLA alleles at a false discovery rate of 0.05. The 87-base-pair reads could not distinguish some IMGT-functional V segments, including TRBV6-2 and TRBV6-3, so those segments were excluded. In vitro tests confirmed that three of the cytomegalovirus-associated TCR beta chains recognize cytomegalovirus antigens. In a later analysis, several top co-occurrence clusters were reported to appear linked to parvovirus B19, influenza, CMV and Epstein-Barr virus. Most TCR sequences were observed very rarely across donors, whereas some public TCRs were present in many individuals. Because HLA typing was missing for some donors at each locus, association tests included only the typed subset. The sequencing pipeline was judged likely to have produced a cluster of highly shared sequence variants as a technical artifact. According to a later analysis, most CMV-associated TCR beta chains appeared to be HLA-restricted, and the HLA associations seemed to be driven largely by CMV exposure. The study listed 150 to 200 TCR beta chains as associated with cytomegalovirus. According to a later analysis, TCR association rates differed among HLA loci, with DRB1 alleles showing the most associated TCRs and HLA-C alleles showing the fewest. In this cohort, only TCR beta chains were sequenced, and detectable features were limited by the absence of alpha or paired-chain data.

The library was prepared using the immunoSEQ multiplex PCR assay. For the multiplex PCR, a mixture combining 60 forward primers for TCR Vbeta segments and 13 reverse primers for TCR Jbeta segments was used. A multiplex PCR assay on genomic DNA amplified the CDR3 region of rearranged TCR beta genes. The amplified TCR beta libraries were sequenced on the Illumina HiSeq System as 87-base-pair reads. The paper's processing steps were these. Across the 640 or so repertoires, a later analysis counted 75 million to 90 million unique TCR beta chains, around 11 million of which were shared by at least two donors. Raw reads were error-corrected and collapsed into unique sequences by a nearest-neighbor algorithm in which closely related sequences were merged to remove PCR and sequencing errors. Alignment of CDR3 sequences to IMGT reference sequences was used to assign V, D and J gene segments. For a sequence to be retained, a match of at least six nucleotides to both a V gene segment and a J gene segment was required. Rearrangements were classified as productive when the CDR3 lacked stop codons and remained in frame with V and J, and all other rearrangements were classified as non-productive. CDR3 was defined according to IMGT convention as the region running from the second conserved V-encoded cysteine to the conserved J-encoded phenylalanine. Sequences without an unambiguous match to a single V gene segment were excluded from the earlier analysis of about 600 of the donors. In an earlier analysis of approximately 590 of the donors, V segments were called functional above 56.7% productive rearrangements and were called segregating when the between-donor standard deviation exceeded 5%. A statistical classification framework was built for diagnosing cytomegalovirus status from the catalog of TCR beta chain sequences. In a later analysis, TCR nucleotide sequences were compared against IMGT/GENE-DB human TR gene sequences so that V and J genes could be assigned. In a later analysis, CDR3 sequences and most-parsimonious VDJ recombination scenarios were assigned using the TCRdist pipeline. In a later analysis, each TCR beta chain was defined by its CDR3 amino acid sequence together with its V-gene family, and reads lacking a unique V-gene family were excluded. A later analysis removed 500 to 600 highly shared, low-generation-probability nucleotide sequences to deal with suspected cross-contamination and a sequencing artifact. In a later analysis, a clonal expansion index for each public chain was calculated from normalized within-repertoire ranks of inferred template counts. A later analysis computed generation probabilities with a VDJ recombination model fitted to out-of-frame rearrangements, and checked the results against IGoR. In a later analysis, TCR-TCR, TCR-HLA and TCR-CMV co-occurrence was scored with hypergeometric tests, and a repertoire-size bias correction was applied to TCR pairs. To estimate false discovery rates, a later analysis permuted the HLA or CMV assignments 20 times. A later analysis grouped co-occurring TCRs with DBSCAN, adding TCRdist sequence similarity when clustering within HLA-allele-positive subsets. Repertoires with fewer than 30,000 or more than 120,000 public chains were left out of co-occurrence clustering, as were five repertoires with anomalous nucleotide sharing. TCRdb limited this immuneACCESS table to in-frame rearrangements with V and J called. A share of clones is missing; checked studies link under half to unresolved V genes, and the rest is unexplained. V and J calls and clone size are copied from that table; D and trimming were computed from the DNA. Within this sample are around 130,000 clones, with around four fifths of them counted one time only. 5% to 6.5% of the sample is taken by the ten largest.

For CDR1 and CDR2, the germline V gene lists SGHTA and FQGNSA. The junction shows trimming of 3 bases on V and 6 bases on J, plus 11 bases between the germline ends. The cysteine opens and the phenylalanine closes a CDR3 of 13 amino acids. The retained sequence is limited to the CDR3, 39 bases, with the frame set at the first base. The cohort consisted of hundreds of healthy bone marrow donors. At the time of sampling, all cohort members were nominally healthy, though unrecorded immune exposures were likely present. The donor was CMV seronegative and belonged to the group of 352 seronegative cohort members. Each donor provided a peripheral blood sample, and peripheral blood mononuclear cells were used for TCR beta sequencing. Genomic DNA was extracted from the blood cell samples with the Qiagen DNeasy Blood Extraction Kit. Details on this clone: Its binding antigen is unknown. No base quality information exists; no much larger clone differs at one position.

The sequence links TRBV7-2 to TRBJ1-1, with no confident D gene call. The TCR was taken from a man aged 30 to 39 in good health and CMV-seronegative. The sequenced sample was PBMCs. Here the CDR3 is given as CASSFALVAEAFF. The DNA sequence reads TGTGCCAGCAGCTTCGCCCTCGTAGCTGAAGCTTTCTTT.